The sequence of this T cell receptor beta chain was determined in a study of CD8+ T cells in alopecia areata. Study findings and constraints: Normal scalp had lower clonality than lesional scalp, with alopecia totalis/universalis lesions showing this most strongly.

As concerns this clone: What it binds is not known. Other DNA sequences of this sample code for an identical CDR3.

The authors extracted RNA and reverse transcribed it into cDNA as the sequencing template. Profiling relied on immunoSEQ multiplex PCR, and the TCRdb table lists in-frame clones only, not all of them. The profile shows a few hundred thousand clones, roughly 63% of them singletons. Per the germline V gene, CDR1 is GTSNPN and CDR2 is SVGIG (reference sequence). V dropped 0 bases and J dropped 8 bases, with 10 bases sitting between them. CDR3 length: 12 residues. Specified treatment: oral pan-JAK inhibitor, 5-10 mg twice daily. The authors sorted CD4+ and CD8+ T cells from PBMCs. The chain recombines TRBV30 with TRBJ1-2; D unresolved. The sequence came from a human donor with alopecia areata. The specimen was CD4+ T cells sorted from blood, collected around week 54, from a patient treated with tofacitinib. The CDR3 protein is CAWSVLGGGYTF. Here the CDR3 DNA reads TGTGCCTGGAGTGTACTGGGCGGCGGCTACACCTTC.